This T cell receptor (beta chain) was profiled in a study of blood T cell repertoires in COVID-19. Background on the study: The cDNA or gDNA used as material had been derived from T cells, B-cell-depleted T cells, or PBMCs.

The length of the CDR3 is 15 residues. Deletions cut 4 bases from V and 1 base from J, with 14 bases between. Germline V gene data show CDR1 as SGHDT and CDR2 as YYEEEE. The repertoire was sequenced with immunoSEQ multiplex PCR; TCRdb's copy has only in-frame clones and lacks some. Of fewer than 200,000 clones in the sample, approximately 82% were seen once. The V and J genes are TRBV5-6 and TRBJ1-1; perhaps TRBD1 as D (6 bases). Material: PBMCs or T cells enriched from blood (not recorded which). The sequence was collected from a woman aged 45-59 years in a cohort exposed to, infected with or recovered from COVID-19 (not recorded which). The CDR3 here is CASSPPGQTNTEAFF. The CDR3 DNA sequence: TGTGCCAGCAGCCCACCTGGACAGACGAACACTGAAGCTTTCTTT.